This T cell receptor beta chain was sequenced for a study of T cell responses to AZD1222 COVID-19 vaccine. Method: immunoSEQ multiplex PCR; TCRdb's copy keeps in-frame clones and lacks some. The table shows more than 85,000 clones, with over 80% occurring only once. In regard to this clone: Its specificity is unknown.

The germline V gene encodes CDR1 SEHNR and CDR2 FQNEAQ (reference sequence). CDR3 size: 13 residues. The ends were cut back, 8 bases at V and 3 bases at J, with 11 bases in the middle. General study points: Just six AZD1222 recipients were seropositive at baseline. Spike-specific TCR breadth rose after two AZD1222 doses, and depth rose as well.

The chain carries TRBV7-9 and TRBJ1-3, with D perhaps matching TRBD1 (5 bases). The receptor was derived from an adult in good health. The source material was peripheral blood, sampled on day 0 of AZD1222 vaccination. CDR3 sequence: CASQRGDGNTIYF. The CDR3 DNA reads TGTGCCAGCCAGAGAGGGGATGGAAACACCATATATTTT.